The text below deals with one TCR beta chain. Its specificity is not known. Primers for the PCR totalled 60 Vbeta and 13 Jbeta. This table comes from immunoSEQ multiplex PCR, and its TCRdb copy is limited to in-frame clones, with some not included. The table includes approximately 140,000 clones, about four fifths detected once. This sample is part of a study of cytomegalovirus exposure and HLA in healthy donors. Findings and caveats of the study: A cluster of highly shared sequence variants was likely a sequencing artifact. Later, an analysis showed that TCR beta chains associated with HLA were more clonally expanded than others that were equally common.

The germline gives CDR1 MRHNA, CDR2 SNTAGT. Trimming removed 0 bases from V and 4 bases from J; junction bases left unmatched: 5. CDR3 length equals 15 residues. The source material was PBMCs. The chain recombines TRBV6-4 with TRBJ1-1; 7 nucleotides match TRBD1. The origin of this receptor is a man younger than 40 in good health and CMV-seronegative. CDR3 in amino acids: CASSDSFRDSTEAFF. CDR3 sequence (DNA): TGTGCCAGCAGTGACTCGTTTCGGGACAGCACTGAAGCTTTCTTT.